The 6 T cell receptor beta chains presented below share a single source sample, sequenced in a study of cytomegalovirus exposure and HLA in healthy donors. PCR used 60 Vbeta primers and 13 Jbeta primers. TCRdb's copy holds only in-frame clones and misses some; the assay was immunoSEQ multiplex PCR. The table records under 200,000 clones, 87% of them present only once. The sample was PBMCs. These receptors were obtained from a woman in her 30s in good health and CMV-seronegative.

This clone was detected only a few times. The chain recombines TRBV6-6 with TRBJ2-7, with TRBD1 as a possible D gene (6 bases). V lost 8 bases to trimming and J lost 1 base, with 12 bases between them. In germline, CDR1 is MNHNY, CDR2 SVGAGI (reference sequence). The CDR3 has 13 amino acids. CDR3 protein: CASGTGSSYEQYF. CDR3 nucleotide sequence: TGTGCCAGCGGAACAGGGTCTTCCTACGAGCAGTACTTC.

With respect to this clone: The same CDR3 arises from other DNA sequences in this sample as well. The chain recombines TRBV27 with TRBJ2-7; D unclear. V dropped 5 bases and J dropped 1 base, with 12 bases sitting between them. The CDR3 is 14 amino acids. Germline CDR1 MNHEY, CDR2 SMNVEV (reference sequence). CDR3 amino acids: CASSTYSLSYEQYF. CDR3 DNA: TGTGCCAGCAGTACCTACAGCCTTTCCTACGAGCAGTACTTC.

The rearrangement links TRBV18 to TRBJ2-7, with D maybe TRBD1 (5 bases). V dropped 3 bases and J dropped 6 bases, with 9 bases sitting between them. The CDR3 covers 12 residues. Per the germline V gene, CDR1 is KGHSH and CDR2 is LQKENI. In DNA, the CDR3 is TGTGCCAGCTCACCCAGGGTAGCCGAGCAGTACTTC. Translated, it gives CASSPRVAEQYF.

The chain links TRBV27 to TRBJ1-5; D unclear. CDR1 is MNHEY and CDR2 is SMNVEV in the germline V gene (reference sequence). The CDR3 totals 13 residues. V dropped 8 bases and J dropped 6 bases, with 14 bases sitting between them. This CDR3 is CASALAAGQPQHF. As DNA, the CDR3 is TGTGCCAGCGCCCTGGCTGCGGGTCAGCCCCAGCATTTT.

This clone was observed a single time. The chain combines TRBV2 with TRBJ2-1; 8 bases are a match to TRBD2. The CDR3 runs 12 residues. Germline V lookup: CDR1 SNHLY, CDR2 FYNNEI. The V gene end was trimmed by 4 bases and the J gene end by 15 bases; junction bases not matched to a gene: 8. This CDR3 is CASSVGRASWFF. The CDR3 coding sequence is TGTGCCAGCAGTGTCGGGAGGGCCTCATGGTTCTTC.

A word on this clone: At one end, the junction sequence differs from germline, possibly due to a read error. The chain carries TRBV7-9 and TRBJ2-1; maybe TRBD1 (5 bases). This CDR3 spans 13 amino acids. Germline V gene lookup returns CDR1 SEHNR and CDR2 FQNEAQ (reference sequence). Written as DNA, the CDR3 is TGTTCCAGCAGCCCGACAGCCTACAATGAGCAGTTCTTC. Translated: CSSSPTAYNEQFF. Together with reference TRBV7-9 and TRBJ2-1, the CDR3 gives the full variable domain: DTGVSQNPRHKITKRGQNVTFRCDPISEHNRLYWYRQTLGQGPEFLTYFQNEAQLEKSRLLSDRFSAERPKGSFSTLEIQRTEQGDSAMYLCSSSPTAYNEQFFGPGTRLTVL.